This is a list of T cell receptor beta chains from one sample in a study of blood T cell repertoires in COVID-19. Here immunoSEQ multiplex PCR was the method, and the copy in TCRdb shows in-frame clones only, minus some. This sample carries 100,000 to 150,000 clones, more than 75% of them seen once, and the ten largest clones take around 4%. The sequenced sample consisted of peripheral blood. The receptors here all came from a man between 60 and 75 years old with acute or convalescent COVID-19. Each CDR3 is given with its conserved first and last residue. Each record gives: J gene, D gene, V gene, clone size, CDR3 length, CDR3 protein, CDR3 DNA. D genes are given only for firm matches. The size of a clone is reported for some rows only, either as once, few or many, or as a class for expanded clones.

>TRBJ1-1|TRBD1|TRBV18|.|13
CASSPGQGREAFF
TGTGCCAGCTCACCGGGACAGGGACGAGAAGCTTTCTTT
>TRBJ2-7|.|TRBV5-1|once|15
CASSWGAASSYEQYF
TGCGCCAGCAGCTGGGGAGCTGCTTCCTCCTACGAGCAGTACTTC
>TRBJ2-2|.|TRBV5-1|.|15
CASSHRTANTGELFF
TGCGCCAGCAGCCACAGGACAGCGAACACCGGGGAGCTGTTTTTT
>TRBJ2-5|TRBD1|TRBV2|.|14
CASSGTGLKETQYF
TGTGCCAGCAGTGGGACAGGGCTAAAAGAGACCCAGTACTTC
>TRBJ2-7|.|TRBV15|.|14
CATSRAGYTGEQYF
TGTGCCACCAGCAGAGCGGGGTATACGGGAGAGCAGTACTTC
>TRBJ1-5|.|TRBV6-4|.|15
CASSDAGVSNQPQHF
TGTGCCAGCAGTGACGCCGGGGTGAGCAATCAGCCCCAGCATTTT
>TRBJ2-2|TRBD2|TRBV9|few|15
CASSPALAAGGELFF
TGTGCCAGCAGCCCAGCCCTAGCGGCGGGCGGGGAGCTGTTTTTT
>TRBJ2-7|TRBD1|TRBV2|.|15
CASRVTGTGYYEQYF
TGTGCCAGCAGAGTTACCGGGACAGGGTATTACGAGCAGTACTTC
>TRBJ1-1|.|TRBV12-3/TRBV12-4|.|13
CASFSTAGTEAFF
TGTGCCAGCTTTTCGACAGCGGGCACTGAAGCTTTCTTT
>TRBJ2-7|TRBD1|TRBV10-3|.|16
CAISLPGQTGPYEQYF
TGTGCCATCAGTCTCCCGGGACAGACCGGACCCTACGAGCAGTACTTC
>TRBJ1-2|.|TRBV7-2|.|12
CASSFEVGGYTF
TGTGCCAGCAGCTTTGAGGTCGGAGGCTACACCTTC
>TRBJ2-1|.|TRBV29-1|few|15
CSVELSGSSYNEQFF
TGCAGCGTTGAGCTAAGCGGAAGCTCCTACAATGAGCAGTTCTTC
>TRBJ2-2|TRBD1|TRBV25-1|.|18
CASSEYKGAVWNTGELFF
TGTGCCAGCAGTGAATATAAGGGGGCGGTCTGGAACACCGGGGAGCTGTTTTTT
>TRBJ2-7|TRBD1|TRBV5-5|.|15
CASSLSAGGVYEQYF
TGTGCCAGCAGCTTGTCGGCAGGGGGCGTCTACGAGCAGTACTTC